This TCR beta chain was sequenced during a study of T cell repertoires in cytomegalovirus infection. The CDR3 runs 14 residues. The V gene lost 3 bases and the J gene lost 0 bases, with 7 bases spanning the gap. Germline CDR1 MNHEY, CDR2 SMNVEV (reference sequence). This clonotype was counted between two and nine times. Its matching antigen is unknown. TCRdb passed the reads through MiXCR, listing each CDR3 protein once. The table records about 230,000 distinct CDR3 sequences, approximately 22% of them present only once. Broader study findings: HLA-C-restricted, CMV-specific TCR beta clonotypes were dominant ex vivo.

The TCR was taken from a human donor in good health (CMV status not recorded). Some clones in this sample may be carry-over from other donors' samples. Sequenced sample: CD8+ T cells from PBMCs. The chain combines TRBV27 with TRBJ2-3; D uncertain. CDR3 protein: CASSFGFSTDTQYF. CDR3 bases: TGTGCCAGCAGTTTCGGGTTTAGCACAGATACGCAGTATTTT.